A single sample is the source of the 27 T cell receptor beta chains below, sequenced in a study of blood T cell repertoires in COVID-19. The data were produced by immunoSEQ multiplex PCR, yet TCRdb's version contains in-frame clones alone and is incomplete. The sample lists roughly 230,000 clones, roughly 84% seen once, with approximately 7.3% in the top ten. Sequencing input: PBMCs or T cells enriched from blood (not recorded which). The receptor set was obtained from a young man in a cohort exposed to, infected with or recovered from COVID-19 (not recorded which).

V is TRBV7-3 and J is TRBJ2-2, with D perhaps TRBD1 (5 bases). In germline, CDR1 is SGHTA, CDR2 FQGTGA. The CDR3 loop spans 14 amino acids. Trimming cost V 2 bases and J 3 bases, with 7 bases left between them. The CDR3 sequence is CASSLQGHTGELFF. CDR3 nucleotide sequence: TGTGCCAGCAGCTTACAGGGTCACACCGGGGAGCTGTTTTTT.

The V gene is TRBV2, the J gene TRBJ1-2; 9 bases match TRBD1. The trim removed 4 bases at V and 2 bases at J, leaving 2 bases unmatched. The length of the CDR3 is 14 residues. Germline V gives CDR1 SNHLY, CDR2 FYNNEI. CDR3 protein: CASSGQGGNYGYTF. CDR3 nucleotide sequence: TGTGCCAGCAGTGGACAGGGGGGAAACTATGGCTACACCTTC.

V usage is TRBV7-9 and J usage is TRBJ1-1, with 10 bases that match TRBD1. The V and J ends lost 4 bases and 8 bases, in that order; junction bases with no gene match: 4. Germline CDR1 reads SEHNR; CDR2 reads FQNEAQ (reference sequence). The CDR3 has 13 amino acids. Written as DNA, the CDR3 is TGTGCCAGCAGCTCCATGGACAGGGGGGAAGCTTTCTTT. This gives the protein CASSSMDRGEAFF. Full variable domain (remainder filled in from reference TRBV7-9 and TRBJ1-1): DTGVSQNPRHKITKRGQNVTFRCDPISEHNRLYWYRQTLGQGPEFLTYFQNEAQLEKSRLLSDRFSAERPKGSFSTLEIQRTEQGDSAMYLCASSSMDRGEAFFGQGTRLTVV.

V gene TRBV3-1 (or the pseudogene TRBV3-2) combines with J gene TRBJ2-5, with D hard to call. V dropped 4 bases and J dropped 5 bases, with 8 bases sitting between them. CDR1 and CDR2 (germline): LGHDT, YNNKEL (reference sequence). The CDR3 loop spans 12 amino acids. CDR3 nucleotide sequence: TGTGCCAGCAGCCGTGCGATTGAGACCCAGTACTTC. This sequence encodes CASSRAIETQYF.

In regard to this clone: The germline gene is not matched at one end of the junction; a read error may be the cause. The rearrangement links TRBV7-9 to TRBJ1-1; 11 bases are a match to TRBD1. CDR3 length equals 18 residues. Germline CDR1 SEHNR, CDR2 FQNEAQ (reference sequence). CDR3 region: CASSLADSDRGPDTEAFF. The CDR3 region has the DNA TGTGCCAGCAGCCTAGCTGATTCGGACAGGGGGCCCGACACTGAAGCTTTCTTT.

V is TRBV4-3 and J is TRBJ1-5, with D unresolved. This CDR3 has 15 amino acids. V was clipped by 0 bases and J by 3 bases, with 9 bases between them. Germline CDR1 and CDR2: LGHNA and YSLEER. CDR3 loop: CASSQDYSYNQPQHF. The CDR3 DNA sequence: TGCGCCAGCAGCCAAGACTACAGCTACAATCAGCCCCAGCATTTT.

The chain employs TRBV28 and TRBJ1-2; TRBD1 matches at 8 bases. This CDR3 contains 18 residues. The V and J ends lost 2 bases and 2 bases, in that order; junction bases with no gene match: 13. Germline V gives CDR1 MDHEN, CDR2 SYDVKM. The CDR3 protein is CASSLIYTRQGLNYGYTF. CDR3 nucleotides: TGTGCCAGCAGTTTAATCTATACTAGACAGGGGCTAAACTATGGCTACACCTTC.

The chain joins TRBV7-6 to TRBJ1-5; D is undetermined. In germline, CDR1 is SGHVS, CDR2 FNYEAQ. The CDR3 sequence is 14 residues long. Trimming took 5 bases from V and 3 from J, leaving 11 bases between them. CDR3 nucleotide sequence: TGTGCCAGCAGCCCCGCACTTACCAATCAGCCCCAGCATTTT. Its protein product is CASSPALTNQPQHF.

The chain recombines TRBV18 with TRBJ2-7, with TRBD2 matching 12 bases. This CDR3 is 17 amino acids long. Germline CDR1 is KGHSH and CDR2 is LQKENI. The trim removed 8 bases at V and 4 bases at J, leaving 15 bases unmatched. CDR3 loop: CASAILAGGPQDYEQYF. The CDR3 DNA reads TGTGCCAGCGCGATCCTAGCGGGAGGGCCTCAGGATTACGAGCAGTACTTC.

This clone was recorded only once. V is TRBV3-1 (or the pseudogene TRBV3-2) and J is TRBJ2-5; 10 bases match TRBD2. With 5 bases clipped from V and 2 bases from J, the junction kept 11 bases outside the gene matches. The CDR3 contains 17 residues. CDR1 is LGHDT, CDR2 YNNKEL, per germline (reference sequence). CDR3 nucleotides: TGTGCCAGCAGCGGACAGCATTGGACTAGCGGACAAGAGACCCAGTACTTC. This sequence encodes CASSGQHWTSGQETQYF.

V usage is TRBV4-1 and J usage is TRBJ2-6; D unresolved. The CDR3 loop spans 17 amino acids. V gave up 1 base and J gave up 0 bases, with 10 bases separating them. From germline, CDR1 is MGHRA and CDR2 YSYEKL. The CDR3 nucleotides are TGCGCCAGCAGCCAAGCTTTATCCTTCTCTGGGGCCAACGTCCTGACTTTC. Protein sequence: CASSQALSFSGANVLTF.

This chain joins TRBV5-5 and TRBJ1-1; 7 nucleotides agree with TRBD1. CDR1 and CDR2 from the germline V gene are SGHKS and YYEKEE (reference sequence). The CDR3 has 15 amino acids. With V trimmed by 0 bases and J by 5 bases, 7 bases remained unmatched. The CDR3 DNA is TGTGCCAGCAGCTTGGTCCAGGGGGAATATACTGAAGCTTTCTTT. The encoded protein is CASSLVQGEYTEAFF. The complete variable domain, with remaining parts taken from reference TRBV5-5 and TRBJ1-1, reads DAGVTQSPTHLIKTRGQQVTLRCSPISGHKSVSWYQQVLGQGPQFIFQYYEKEERGRGNFPDRFSARQFPNYSSELNVNALLLGDSALYLCASSLVQGEYTEAFFGQGTRLTVV.

The chain combines TRBV28 with TRBJ2-3; 11 bases align to TRBD1. V trimming: 5 bases; J trimming: 8 bases; junction bases outside the gene matches: 9. Germline-derived CDR1 and CDR2 are MDHEN and SYDVKM. The CDR3 runs to 15 residues. The CDR3 DNA sequence: TGTGCCAGCAGTCGCCCCCGGACAGGGGGCGTTACGCAGTATTTT. Amino acids: CASSRPRTGGVTQYF.

The chain recombines TRBV19 with TRBJ2-6; TRBD2 might be the D (5 bases). The germline V gene has CDR1 LNHDA and CDR2 SQIVND (reference sequence). Trimming cost V 8 bases and J 4 bases, with 12 bases left between them. The CDR3 length is 14 residues. This CDR3 reads CASQDSRGANVLTF. The CDR3 DNA follows: TGTGCCAGTCAGGACTCCCGGGGGGCCAACGTCCTGACTTTC.

The genes are TRBV7-9 and TRBJ2-3; no reliable D call. Germline V gene sequence: CDR1 SEHNR, CDR2 FQNEAQ (reference sequence). Trimming shortened V by 5 bases and J by 6 bases, and 9 bases separated the two germline ends. The CDR3 consists of 12 residues. CDR3 protein: CASSPIGDTQYF. The CDR3 DNA reads as TGTGCCAGCAGCCCTATCGGGGATACGCAGTATTTT.

This clone appeared once. The V gene is TRBV27, the J gene TRBJ2-3; TRBD2 aligns across 12 bases. CDR1 is MNHEY, CDR2 SMNVEV, per germline (reference sequence). There are 17 residues in the CDR3. V dropped 5 bases and J dropped 2; count of bases not matched to a gene: 8. The CDR3 here is CASSRRLAGAPTDTQYF. CDR3 nucleotides: TGTGCCAGCAGTCGGCGACTAGCGGGAGCCCCCACAGATACGCAGTATTTT.

V gene TRBV3-1 (or the pseudogene TRBV3-2) combines with J gene TRBJ2-1, with TRBD2 matching 9 bases. The CDR3 is made up of 15 amino acids. The junction had 7 bases not matched to a gene; V was cut back by 4 bases and J by 6 bases. Germline V lookup: CDR1 LGHDT, CDR2 YNNKEL (reference sequence). The CDR3 loop reads CASSPVAGAPNEQFF. The CDR3 DNA follows: TGTGCCAGCAGCCCGGTAGCGGGAGCGCCCAATGAGCAGTTCTTC.

DNA for the CDR3: TGCGCCAGCAGGAGAAGTAACACTGAAGCTTTCTTT. It yields the protein CASRRSNTEAFF. The chain couples TRBV4-1 to TRBJ1-1; D is unclear. Germline V gene lookup returns CDR1 MGHRA and CDR2 YSYEKL. This CDR3 has 12 amino acids. Between the trimmed V and J ends, which lost 6 bases and 2 bases, there was a span of 7 bases.

The V call is TRBV4-2, the J call TRBJ2-7; 10 bases fit TRBD2. The CDR3 is made up of 15 amino acids. In germline, CDR1 is LGHNA, CDR2 YNFKEQ. The ends lost 1 base at V and 4 bases at J; junction bases unmatched: 4. The CDR3 spells CASSQGLAGEYEQYF. CDR3 in DNA: TGTGCCAGCAGCCAAGGGCTAGCGGGAGAGTACGAGCAGTACTTC.

The CDR3 coding sequence is TGTGCCAGCAGCTTAGAGGCAGGGCAAGAGACCCAGTACTTC. This encodes CASSLEAGQETQYF. V gene TRBV7-3 combines with J gene TRBJ2-5; possibly TRBD1 for D (5 bases). V was pared by 2 bases and J by 2 bases, with 9 bases between. Germline CDR1 SGHTA, CDR2 FQGTGA. The CDR3 spans 14 residues.

The J gene is TRBJ2-1, the V gene TRBV2, with a tentative D call TRBD1 (5 bases). Trimming left V 5 bases short and J 9 bases short, with 20 bases between. Germline V gene lookup returns CDR1 SNHLY and CDR2 FYNNEI. The CDR3 covers 15 residues. CDR3 in amino acids: CASSLGQGLFVEQFF. The DNA for the CDR3 is TGTGCCAGCAGTCTCGGCCAGGGTCTTTTCGTTGAGCAGTTCTTC. The complete variable domain, with remaining parts taken from reference TRBV2 and TRBJ2-1, reads EPEVTQTPSHQVTQMGQEVILRCVPISNHLYFYWYRQILGQKVEFLVSFYNNEISEKSEIFDDQFSVERPDGSNFTLKIRSTKLEDSAMYFCASSLGQGLFVEQFFGPGTRLTVL.

This rearrangement joins TRBV19 to TRBJ1-5, with D possibly matching TRBD1 (5 bases). V dropped 3 bases and J dropped 6 bases, with 15 bases sitting between them. Germline CDR1 LNHDA, CDR2 SQIVND (reference sequence). This CDR3 has 15 residues. The CDR3 region is CASSMESRGSQPQHF. In nucleotides, the CDR3 is TGTGCCAGTAGTATGGAATCTAGGGGAAGTCAGCCCCAGCATTTT.

The chain combines TRBV7-9 with TRBJ1-6; D gene unclear. This CDR3 contains 12 residues. Germline V gene data show CDR1 as SEHNR and CDR2 as FQNEAQ (reference sequence). V was trimmed by 4 bases and J by 7 bases, leaving 5 bases between them. This chain's CDR3 is CASSSQNSPLHF. The DNA of the CDR3 is TGTGCCAGCAGCTCCCAAAATTCACCCCTCCACTTT.

This clone occurred once. The rearrangement uses TRBV19 and TRBJ1-2; D unclear. CDR3 size: 14 residues. V was cut by 3 bases and J by 2 bases, with 10 bases left in between. Germline loops: CDR1 LNHDA, CDR2 SQIVND (reference sequence). CDR3 protein: CASSILHINYGYTF. In nucleotides, the CDR3 is TGTGCCAGTAGTATCCTCCACATAAACTATGGCTACACCTTC.

This clone was observed a single time. The chain is built from TRBV5-4 and TRBJ2-3, with 7 bases lining up with TRBD1. The CDR3 spans 15 residues. Germline trimming cut 5 bases from V and 1 base from J; bases unmatched to any gene: 7. Germline V gene lookup returns CDR1 SGHNT and CDR2 YYREEE (reference sequence). The CDR3 protein is CASRKGAMGTDTQYF. The CDR3 DNA is TGTGCCAGCAGAAAGGGGGCTATGGGCACAGATACGCAGTATTTT.

The genes are TRBV27 and TRBJ1-2; 7 nucleotides line up with TRBD1. CDR1 is MNHEY and CDR2 is SMNVEV in the germline V gene (reference sequence). The CDR3 length is 13 residues. Trimming took 8 bases from V and 4 from J; bases not matched to a gene: 7. In DNA form, the CDR3 reads TGTGCCAGCCGGGACAGTGAACTCTATGGCTACACCTTC. Translation gives CASRDSELYGYTF.

This chain links TRBV6-5 with TRBJ2-7, with 10 bases aligning to TRBD2. CDR3 length: 12 residues. The J segment lost 5 bases and the V segment lost 6 bases, leaving 1 base of the junction unmatched. The germline V gene encodes CDR1 MNHEY and CDR2 SVGAGI. The CDR3 sequence: CASSGTSDEQYF. The CDR3 DNA is TGTGCCAGCAGCGGGACTAGCGACGAGCAGTACTTC.